Here is one TCR beta chain with its context. No antigen is known for it. This sample is drawn from a study of glioma-infiltrating T cells. The CDR3 has 16 amino acids. Germline CDR1 MNHEY, CDR2 SMNVEV (reference sequence). Germline trimming cut 6 bases from V and 1 base from J; bases unmatched to any gene: 9. Amplification of TCR alpha and beta CDR3 regions from RNA used iRepertoire nested multiplex PCR. Input was about 85-400 ng of tissue mRNA or PBMC total RNA. TCRdb fed the multiplex PCR reads into MiXCR, producing one record per CDR3 protein. The table shows about 400,000 distinct CDR3 sequences, with roughly two fifths occurring only once. The study, taken as a whole, reports: A blood CDR3 motif signature was depleted in highly divergent patients. CDR3 overlap between tissue and blood was very small.

Sequencing was performed on glioma tissue, nonneoplastic brain tissue, or PBMCs (not recorded which). The source of this sequence is a human donor with low-grade glioma or glioblastoma, undergoing nonglioma brain surgery, or in good health (not recorded which). V gene TRBV27 combines with J gene TRBJ2-1; 7 nucleotides align to TRBD1. DNA for the CDR3: TGTGCCAGCAGAATAACCAGGGGGATGTCCTACAATGAGCAGTTCTTC. Translation: CASRITRGMSYNEQFF.